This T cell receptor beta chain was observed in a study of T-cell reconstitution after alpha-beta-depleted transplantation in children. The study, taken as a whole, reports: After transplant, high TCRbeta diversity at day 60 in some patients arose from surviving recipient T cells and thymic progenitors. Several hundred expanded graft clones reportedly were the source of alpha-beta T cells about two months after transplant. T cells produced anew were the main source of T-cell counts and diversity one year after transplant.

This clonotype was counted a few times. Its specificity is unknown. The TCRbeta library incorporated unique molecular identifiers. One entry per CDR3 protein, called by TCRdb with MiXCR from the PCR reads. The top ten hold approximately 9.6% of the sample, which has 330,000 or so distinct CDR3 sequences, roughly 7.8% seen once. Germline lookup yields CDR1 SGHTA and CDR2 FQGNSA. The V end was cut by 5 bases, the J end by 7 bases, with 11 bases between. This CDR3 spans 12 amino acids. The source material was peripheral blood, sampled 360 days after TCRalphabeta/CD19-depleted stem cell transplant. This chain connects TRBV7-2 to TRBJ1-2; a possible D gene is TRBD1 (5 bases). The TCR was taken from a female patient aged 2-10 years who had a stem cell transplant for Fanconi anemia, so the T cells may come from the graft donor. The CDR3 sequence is CASSPLRGGYTF. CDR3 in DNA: TGTGCCAGCAGCCCCCTAAGGGGTGGCTACACCTTC.